The sequence of this TCR beta chain was determined in a study of cytomegalovirus exposure and HLA in healthy donors (dated by TCRdb to the late 2010s). Regarding the research as a whole: An earlier analysis of approximately 590 of the donors reported 250 to 350 Gb of sequence data and 117 million unique TCR beta sequences from some 180 million T cells. An early release that covered fewer than 800 HLA-typed donors contained around 300 gigabases of sequencing data and some 87 million unique TCR sequences. The genetic ancestry cluster associated with self-reported Caucasian donors included about 81% of the roughly 400 genotyped donors. The aim of the study was to test whether cataloging public T cell receptors could identify signatures of past pathogen exposure. Using immunosequencing, the study profiled T cell repertoires from 640 or so subjects and related those repertoires to cytomegalovirus serostatus. Besides the first cohort of around 670 subjects, a separate validation cohort made up of about 120 different subjects was used. To predict cytomegalovirus infection status, the study brought together high-throughput TCR immunosequencing, statistical association of individual TCRs with disease status, and machine learning. A later analysis re-analyzed previously published TCR beta repertoires from approximately 670 donors and added high-resolution HLA genotyping to study TCR occurrence patterns. Rather than drawing on any new phenotypic data, the later analysis identified candidate immune exposures from TCR beta sequences and the way those sequences occurred across donors. To decide whether each TCR beta V gene segment behaved as functional or pseudogenic, an earlier analysis of some 600 of the donors relied on high-throughput TCR beta sequencing. Donor age, sex, ethnicity and CMV serostatus were compiled together with the repertoire data. In a later genetic analysis, genome-wide SNP genotypes for about three fifths of the 666 donors were used, and that subset was treated as a discovery cohort. Every repertoire in the discovery cohort had been generated on one and the same sequencing platform. Both class I and class II loci were covered by HLA typing, at four-digit resolution. The number of typed donors differed by locus: about 620-640 for A, B, C, DRB1 and DQB1; 522 for DQA1; over 600 for DPA1; and about 450 for DPB1. Because of strong linkage in the cohort, roughly 5 DR-DQ haplotypes were treated as single units for association and clustering. On average, roughly 250,000 unique TCR beta nucleotide sequences were sequenced per donor among fewer than 500 genotyped donors of the cohort, with 15% to 20% of those sequences being non-productive.

Note on this clone: The clone's antigen remains unknown. Base qualities are not recorded, but no much larger clone differs from it by a single base.

The germline V gene gives CDR1 as SGDLS and CDR2 as YYNGEE. V loses 4 bases at its end and J loses 4 bases; junction bases beyond the gene matches: 10. There are 16 amino acids in the CDR3, from cysteine to phenylalanine inclusive. Just CDR3 DNA is preserved here, 48 bases in frame from base 1. The paper's findings and limits, for the study overall: A later analysis found that most CMV-associated TCR beta chains appeared HLA-restricted, with HLA associations seemingly driven largely by CMV exposure. Linkage disequilibrium might explain the correlated functional status among segregating V segments, but an unknown experimental factor could not be ruled out. When HLA alleles, especially DR and DQ, strongly co-occurred, TCR associations were difficult to assign to individual alleles. In a later analysis, several top co-occurrence clusters were reported to appear linked to parvovirus B19, influenza, CMV and Epstein-Barr virus. A few of the identified cytomegalovirus-associated TCR beta chains were confirmed in vitro to be specific for cytomegalovirus antigens. Because counts were too low, 15 to 20 rarely observed V segments, including chromosome 9 orphons, were left out of the earlier analysis of a few hundred of the donors. A further reported finding was that TCR beta sequences accurately predicted the HLA-A and HLA-B alleles for most subjects in the first cohort. In an earlier analysis of around 600 of the donors, most TCR beta V segments appeared in productive rearrangements about 87% or about 30% of the time, broadly matching IMGT annotations. Compared with the roughly 700-donor mean, donors in an Asian-associated ancestry cluster had fewer N-insertions in productive TCRs, according to a later genetic analysis. Most TCR sequences were observed very rarely across donors, whereas some public TCRs were present in many individuals. An association between a missense DCLRE1C variant and V-gene and J-gene trimming of TCR beta chains was found in a later genetic analysis and replicated in an independent cohort. In a later analysis, TCR association rates were found to vary across HLA loci, with the most associated TCRs seen for DRB1 alleles and the fewest for HLA-C alleles. The 87-base-pair reads could not distinguish some IMGT-functional V segments, including TRBV6-2 and TRBV6-3, so those segments were excluded. Specific HLA alleles were associated with some 15,000 TCR beta sequences at a false discovery rate of 0.05 in a later analysis. The authors suggested that the approach could potentially be extended to other disease states and immunological phenotypes. Presence/absence analyses assumed roughly uniform sequencing depth across donors, an assumption that may not hold. In both the original and validation cohorts, the classifier was reported to diagnose cytomegalovirus status with high specificity and sensitivity. In a later analysis, HLA-associated TCR beta chains showed more clonal expansion and lower generation probabilities than non-associated chains that were equally common. Because some donors lacked HLA typing at each locus, the association tests relied only on the typed subset. The sequencing pipeline was judged likely to have produced a cluster of highly shared sequence variants as a technical artifact. The only immune exposure information available for the cohort was CMV serostatus. This cohort had only TCR beta chains sequenced, and the lack of alpha or paired-chain data limited which features could be detected. The study gave a list of 150 to 200 TCR beta chains associated with cytomegalovirus.

The library was produced with the immunoSEQ multiplex PCR assay. A mixture of 60 forward primers for TCR Vbeta segments and 13 reverse primers for TCR Jbeta segments was used in the multiplex PCR. A multiplex PCR assay on genomic DNA amplified the CDR3 region of rearranged TCR beta genes. On the Illumina HiSeq System, the amplified TCR beta libraries were sequenced as 87-base-pair reads. The published analysis was carried out like this. A later analysis counted about 80 million unique TCR beta chains across the 666 repertoires, and 10 million to 11 million of these chains were shared by at least two donors. A nearest-neighbor algorithm error-corrected the raw reads and collapsed the reads into unique sequences, merging closely related sequences to remove PCR and sequencing errors. To assign V, D and J gene segments, CDR3 sequences were aligned to IMGT reference sequences. For a sequence to be retained, a match of at least six nucleotides was required to both a V gene segment and a J gene segment. Rearrangements were classified as productive when the CDR3 lacked stop codons and remained in frame with V and J, and all other rearrangements were classified as non-productive. Following IMGT convention, CDR3 was defined as the stretch from the second conserved V-encoded cysteine to the conserved J-encoded phenylalanine. The earlier analysis of 550 to 650 of the donors excluded any sequence lacking an unambiguous match to a single V gene segment. In an earlier analysis of some 590 of the donors, a V segment was called functional when productive rearrangements were above 56.7%, and segregating when the standard deviation between donors exceeded 5%. To diagnose cytomegalovirus status from the catalog of TCR beta chain sequences, a statistical classification framework was built. A later analysis assigned V and J genes by comparing TCR nucleotide sequences with IMGT/GENE-DB human TR gene sequences. The TCRdist pipeline was used in a later analysis to assign CDR3 sequences and most-parsimonious VDJ recombination scenarios. In a later analysis, each TCR beta chain was defined by its CDR3 amino acid sequence together with its V-gene family, and reads without a unique V-gene family were excluded. A later analysis removed roughly 590 highly shared, low-generation-probability nucleotide sequences to deal with suspected cross-contamination and a sequencing artifact. For each public chain, a later analysis derived a clonal expansion index from normalized ranks of inferred template counts within each repertoire. Generation probabilities in a later analysis came from a VDJ recombination model fitted to out-of-frame rearrangements, and those results were checked against IGoR. Hypergeometric tests were used in a later analysis to score TCR-TCR, TCR-HLA and TCR-CMV co-occurrence, with a repertoire-size bias correction applied to the TCR pairs. False discovery rates were estimated in a later analysis by permuting HLA or CMV assignments 20 times. In a later analysis, co-occurring TCRs were grouped with DBSCAN, and TCRdist sequence similarity was added when clustering was performed within HLA-allele-positive subsets. Repertoires with fewer than 30,000 or more than 120,000 public chains were left out of co-occurrence clustering, as were about 5 repertoires with anomalous nucleotide sharing. TCRdb retrieved this table from immuneACCESS and kept in-frame rearrangements only. Not all clones are present; in checked studies, unresolved V genes account for under half, and no reason is known for the remainder. That table supplies the V and J calls and clone size; D and trimming were determined from the DNA. The sample records about 160,000 clones, about 80% of which are singletons. The ten largest clonotypes hold less than 2.5% of the sample.

The cohort consisted of 666 healthy bone marrow donors. Cohort members were all nominally healthy when sampled, although unrecorded immune exposures were likely present. The donor tested CMV seropositive, placing the donor among the roughly 300 seropositive members of the cohort. A peripheral blood sample was provided by each donor, and peripheral blood mononuclear cells were used for TCR beta sequencing. Genomic DNA extraction from the blood cell samples was performed with the Qiagen DNeasy Blood Extraction Kit. Recombination connected TRBV9 to TRBJ2-2; TRBD1 agrees with 7 junctional bases. This sequence was found in a man aged 45-60 years in good health and CMV-seropositive. The sequencing sample was made of PBMCs. CDR3 region: CASSPRQGTLTGELFF. The DNA reads TGTGCCAGCAGCCCCCGACAGGGTACGCTCACCGGGGAGCTGTTTTTT.